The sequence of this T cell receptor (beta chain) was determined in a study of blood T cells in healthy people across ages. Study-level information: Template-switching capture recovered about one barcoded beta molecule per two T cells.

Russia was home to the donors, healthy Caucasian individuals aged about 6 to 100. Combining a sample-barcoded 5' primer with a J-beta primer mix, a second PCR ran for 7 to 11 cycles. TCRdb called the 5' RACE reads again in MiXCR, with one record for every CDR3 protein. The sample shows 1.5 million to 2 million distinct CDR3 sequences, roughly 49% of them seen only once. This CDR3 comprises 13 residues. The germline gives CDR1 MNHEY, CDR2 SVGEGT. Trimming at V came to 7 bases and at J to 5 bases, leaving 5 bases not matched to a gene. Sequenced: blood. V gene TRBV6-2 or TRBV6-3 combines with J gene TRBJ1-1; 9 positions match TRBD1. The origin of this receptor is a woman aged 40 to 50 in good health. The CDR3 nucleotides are TGTGCCAGCACTAGACAGGGGGTGACTGAAGCTTTCTTT. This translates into CASTRQGVTEAFF.